A selection of T cell receptor beta chains follows, all from one sample in a study of shared clonotypes between healthy human individuals. TCRdb's copy holds only in-frame clones and misses some; the assay was immunoSEQ multiplex PCR. Found here are hundreds of thousands of clones, around 73% of them singletons; the top ten hold 1.5% to 2%. The specimen sequenced was memory CD4+ T cells sorted from blood. The receptors shown here come from a woman in her twenties or thirties in good health. The CDR3 runs from the conserved cysteine through the conserved F or W. Each record gives: CDR3 length, D gene, clone size, J gene, V gene, CDR3 DNA, CDR3 protein. The D gene is left open where the match is weak. The size field is filled for only some rows; it gives once, few, many or a size class.

14	TRBD2	NA	TRBJ2-3	TRBV11-2	TGTGCCAGCAGGACTAGCGGGGGCACAGATACGCAGTATTTT	CASRTSGGTDTQYF
17	NA	NA	TRBJ2-3	TRBV29-1	TGCAGCGTTGAAGATAAGACGAGACGGACAGACACAGATACGCAGTATTTT	CSVEDKTRRTDTDTQYF
14	NA	NA	TRBJ1-5	TRBV29-1	TGCAGCGTTATGTCCGGTTGGGGCAATCAGCCCCAGCATTTT	CSVMSGWGNQPQHF
14	NA	NA	TRBJ2-1	TRBV27	TGTGCCAGCAGTTTACGAGCCCTCTACAATGAGCAGTTCTTC	CASSLRALYNEQFF
15	NA	NA	TRBJ1-1	TRBV6-6	TGTGCCAGCAGTCACAGGACGGGGGGGGACACTGAAGCTTTCTTT	CASSHRTGGDTEAFF
15	NA	NA	TRBJ1-5	TRBV21-1	TGTGCCAGCAGCAAAGACAGGAAGAGCAATCAGCCCCAGCATTTT	CASSKDRKSNQPQHF
17	NA	many	TRBJ1-5	TRBV19	TGTGCCAGTAGTATAGAGCGGGGAGGGACTAGCAATCAGCCCCAGCATTTT	CASSIERGGTSNQPQHF
15	TRBD2	few	TRBJ2-1	TRBV19	TGTGCCAGTAGTATAGATCTGGCAGGGAGGGGTGAGCAGTTCTTC	CASSIDLAGRGEQFF
13	NA	NA	TRBJ1-1	TRBV14	TGTGCCAGCAGCCAATGGGGTGGCACTGAAGCTTTCTTT	CASSQWGGTEAFF
12	NA	NA	TRBJ2-7	TRBV6-1	TGTGCCAGCCACTTCTCTGGGGGCGAGCAGTACTTC	CASHFSGGEQYF
14	TRBD1	NA	TRBJ2-7	TRBV19	TGTGCCAGTAGTACGGGACAGGGTGTATACGAGCAGTACTTC	CASSTGQGVYEQYF